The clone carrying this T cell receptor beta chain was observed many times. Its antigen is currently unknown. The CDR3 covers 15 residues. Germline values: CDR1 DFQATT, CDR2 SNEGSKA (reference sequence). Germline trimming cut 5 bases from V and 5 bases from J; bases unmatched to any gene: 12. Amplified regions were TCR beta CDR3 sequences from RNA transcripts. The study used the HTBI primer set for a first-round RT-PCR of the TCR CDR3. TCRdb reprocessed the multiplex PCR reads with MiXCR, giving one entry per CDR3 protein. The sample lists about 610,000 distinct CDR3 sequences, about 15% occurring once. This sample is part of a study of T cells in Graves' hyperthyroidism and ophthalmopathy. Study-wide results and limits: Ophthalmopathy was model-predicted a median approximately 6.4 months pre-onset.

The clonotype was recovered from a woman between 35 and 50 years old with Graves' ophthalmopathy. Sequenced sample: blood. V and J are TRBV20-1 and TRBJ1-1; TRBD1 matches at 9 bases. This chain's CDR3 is CSARDRVSWGTEAFF. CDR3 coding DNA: TGCAGTGCTCGGGACAGGGTGTCATGGGGAACTGAAGCTTTCTTT.